Below are 8 T cell receptor beta chains sequenced from a single sample in a study of blood T cell repertoires in COVID-19. Produced via immunoSEQ multiplex PCR; TCRdb's table is partial and in-frame only. The sample holds some 180,000 clones, more than 75% seen once. Sequences were obtained from peripheral blood. The source of these receptors is a middle-aged man with active or convalescent COVID-19.

This chain links TRBV28 with TRBJ1-2; possible D gene TRBD1, 6 bases. The V gene's germline CDR1 is MDHEN and CDR2 SYDVKM. The CDR3 sequence is 16 residues long. The V and J ends lost 5 bases and 4 bases respectively, with 20 bases between them. The CDR3 coding sequence is TGTGCCAGCAGTACCCCGTTCGGGGGGCAGAGCTATGGCTACACCTTC. Protein: CASSTPFGGQSYGYTF.

The chain recombines TRBV11-3 with TRBJ2-1, with TRBD1 matching over 10 bases. The V segment lost 1 base and the J segment 7 bases; nucleotides outside the gene matches: 7. Per the germline V gene, CDR1 is SGHNT and CDR2 is YENEEA. CDR3 length: 16 amino acids. CDR3 amino acids: CASSLVTGTGDNEQFF. Here the CDR3 DNA reads TGTGCCAGCAGCTTAGTTACCGGGACAGGGGATAATGAGCAGTTCTTC. Based on the CDR3 plus reference TRBV11-3 and TRBJ2-1, the full variable domain is EAGVVQSPRYKIIEKKQPVAFWCNPISGHNTLYWYLQNLGQGPELLIRYENEEAVDDSQLPKDRFSAERLKGVDSTLKIQPAELGDSAVYLCASSLVTGTGDNEQFFGPGTRLTVL.

The chain has TRBV11-3 and TRBJ2-5; D possibly corresponds to TRBD1 (6 bases). The CDR3 spans 15 residues. Germline V CDR1 and CDR2: SGHNT, YENEEA. With 0 bases removed from V and 2 bases from J, the gap between germline ends came to 10 bases. CDR3 sequence reads: CASSLDMDRQETQYF. The CDR3 DNA sequence: TGTGCCAGCAGCTTAGATATGGACAGACAAGAGACCCAGTACTTC.

The chain uses TRBV10-2 and TRBJ2-1; a weak D match, TRBD1 (6 bases). CDR3 size: 18 residues. Germline CDR1 is WSHSY and CDR2 is SAAADI. V was shortened by 4 bases and J by 8 bases, with 27 bases between the two germline ends. This CDR3 reads CASSVGPSSVGARDEQFF. The CDR3, as DNA: TGCGCCAGCAGTGTCGGACCCTCCTCGGTGGGGGCCCGTGATGAGCAGTTCTTC.

The rearrangement links TRBV6-5 to TRBJ2-5; no definite D call. Looked up from germline, CDR1 is MNHEY and CDR2 is SVGAGI. The ends were cut back, 8 bases at V and 5 bases at J, with 9 bases in the middle. This CDR3 contains 11 residues. Here the CDR3 reads CASWMGETQYF. Written as DNA, the CDR3 is TGTGCCAGCTGGATGGGCGAGACCCAGTACTTC.

The chain recombines TRBV28 with TRBJ1-5; maybe TRBD1 (6 bases). CDR3 length: 15 amino acids. Trimming cost V 4 bases and J 3 bases, with 13 bases left between them. The germline gives CDR1 MDHEN, CDR2 SYDVKM. CDR3 in DNA: TGTGCCAGCAGTTCCCCCACAGGGTACAATCAGCCCCAGCATTTT. This codes for CASSSPTGYNQPQHF.

In its sample, this clone was seen a few times. This sequence joins TRBV11-2 and TRBJ1-1; D perhaps matches TRBD1 (5 bases). Germline-derived CDR1 and CDR2 are SGHAT and FQNNGV. The CDR3 length is 16 residues. V gave up 3 bases and J gave up 3 bases, with 17 bases separating them. The CDR3 here is CASSLNSGPGHTEAFF. The CDR3 DNA reads as TGTGCCAGCAGCTTGAATTCTGGCCCAGGGCACACTGAAGCTTTCTTT.

The rearrangement links TRBV29-1 to TRBJ2-7, with TRBD1 identical over 7 bases. V trimming: 6 bases; J trimming: 1 base; junction bases outside the gene matches: 6. CDR3 length: 13 amino acids. Germline V gives CDR1 SQVTM, CDR2 ANQGSEA. CDR3: CSVPDRSSYEQYF. In nucleotides, the CDR3 is TGCAGCGTCCCGGACAGGTCTTCCTACGAGCAGTACTTC.